The present T cell receptor (beta chain) was sequenced within a study of blood T cells in healthy people across ages. Study-level results: While age rose, TCR beta diversity per million T cells dropped in a roughly linear way.

Primers used in a second PCR of about 7 to 11 cycles were a sample-barcoded 5' primer and a J-beta primer mix. MiXCR, run by TCRdb on the 5' RACE reads, gives a single entry per CDR3 protein. The repertoire consists of 550,000 to 750,000 distinct CDR3 sequences, with roughly 20% occurring once and the leading ten covering approximately 3.6%. The germline V gene has CDR1 ENHRY and CDR2 SYGVKD. Trimming shortened V by 3 bases and J by 0 bases, and 12 bases separated the two germline ends. CDR3 length: 15 residues. Of note for this clonotype: Antigen: not known.

The receptor was derived from a man aged 65-85 years in good health. The chain links TRBV10-3 to TRBJ2-7, with D possibly matching TRBD2 (6 bases). The sample taken for sequencing was blood. CDR3 protein: CAISDMEGVSYEQYF. The CDR3 DNA sequence: TGTGCCATCAGTGATATGGAGGGAGTCTCCTACGAGCAGTACTTC.